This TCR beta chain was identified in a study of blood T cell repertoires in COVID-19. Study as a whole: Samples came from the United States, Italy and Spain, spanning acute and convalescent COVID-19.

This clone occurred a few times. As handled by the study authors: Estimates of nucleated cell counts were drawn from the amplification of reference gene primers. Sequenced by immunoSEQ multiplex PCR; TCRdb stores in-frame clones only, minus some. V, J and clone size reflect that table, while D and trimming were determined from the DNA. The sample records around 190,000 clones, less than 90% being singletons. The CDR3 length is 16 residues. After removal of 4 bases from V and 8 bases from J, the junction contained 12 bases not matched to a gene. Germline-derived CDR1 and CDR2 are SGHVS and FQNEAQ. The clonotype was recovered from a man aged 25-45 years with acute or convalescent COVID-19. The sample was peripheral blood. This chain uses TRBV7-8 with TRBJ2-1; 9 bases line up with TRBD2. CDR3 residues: CASSSLAGPGLDEQFF. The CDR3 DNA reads TGTGCCAGCAGCTCCCTAGCGGGGCCGGGGTTGGATGAGCAGTTCTTC.